This TCR beta chain is drawn from a study of cytomegalovirus exposure and HLA in healthy donors. Study results and caveats: HLA-A and HLA-B allele assignments for most subjects were reportedly predicted accurately using TCR beta sequences. In a later analysis, TCR beta V- and J-gene trimming showed a link to a missense DCLRE1C variant.

This clone was seen just once. Its antigen is still unknown. CDR3 length: 16 residues. In germline, CDR1 is KGHSH, CDR2 LQKENI. Trimming pared 1 base from V and 4 bases from J, leaving 14 bases between. Use of 60 Vbeta and 13 Jbeta primers characterized the PCR. Per the study methods: Later work found 65 million to 90 million unique TCR beta chains, with 9 million to 13 million shared. The table came from immunoSEQ multiplex PCR; TCRdb's copy has only in-frame clones and leaves some out. V, J and clone size are taken as reported in that table, and D and trimming were inferred from the DNA itself. The data show 150,000 to 200,000 clones, about 81% seen once.

The TCR comes from a woman aged 30 to 39 in good health and CMV-seronegative. The sequencing sample was made of PBMCs. V gene TRBV18 combines with J gene TRBJ2-1; D possibly corresponds to TRBD2 (6 bases). The CDR3 nucleotides are TGTGCCAGCTCACCACGTGGGGAGGATTATTACAATGAGCAGTTCTTC. It codes for CASSPRGEDYYNEQFF.